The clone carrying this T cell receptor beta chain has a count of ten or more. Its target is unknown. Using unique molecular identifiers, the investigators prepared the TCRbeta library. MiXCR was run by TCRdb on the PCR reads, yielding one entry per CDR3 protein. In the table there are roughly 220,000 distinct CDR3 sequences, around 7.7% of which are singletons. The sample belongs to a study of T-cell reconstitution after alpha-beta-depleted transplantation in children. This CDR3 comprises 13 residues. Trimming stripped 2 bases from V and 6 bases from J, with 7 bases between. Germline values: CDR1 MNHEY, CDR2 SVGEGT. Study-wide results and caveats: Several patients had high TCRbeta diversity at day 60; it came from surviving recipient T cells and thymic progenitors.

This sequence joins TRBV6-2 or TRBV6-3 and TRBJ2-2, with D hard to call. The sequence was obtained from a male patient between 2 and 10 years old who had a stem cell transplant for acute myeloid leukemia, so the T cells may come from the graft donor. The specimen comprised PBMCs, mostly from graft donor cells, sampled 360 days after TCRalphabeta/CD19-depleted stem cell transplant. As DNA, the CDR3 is TGTGCCAGCAGTTACACCGGGTCCGGGGAGCTGTTTTTT. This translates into CASSYTGSGELFF.